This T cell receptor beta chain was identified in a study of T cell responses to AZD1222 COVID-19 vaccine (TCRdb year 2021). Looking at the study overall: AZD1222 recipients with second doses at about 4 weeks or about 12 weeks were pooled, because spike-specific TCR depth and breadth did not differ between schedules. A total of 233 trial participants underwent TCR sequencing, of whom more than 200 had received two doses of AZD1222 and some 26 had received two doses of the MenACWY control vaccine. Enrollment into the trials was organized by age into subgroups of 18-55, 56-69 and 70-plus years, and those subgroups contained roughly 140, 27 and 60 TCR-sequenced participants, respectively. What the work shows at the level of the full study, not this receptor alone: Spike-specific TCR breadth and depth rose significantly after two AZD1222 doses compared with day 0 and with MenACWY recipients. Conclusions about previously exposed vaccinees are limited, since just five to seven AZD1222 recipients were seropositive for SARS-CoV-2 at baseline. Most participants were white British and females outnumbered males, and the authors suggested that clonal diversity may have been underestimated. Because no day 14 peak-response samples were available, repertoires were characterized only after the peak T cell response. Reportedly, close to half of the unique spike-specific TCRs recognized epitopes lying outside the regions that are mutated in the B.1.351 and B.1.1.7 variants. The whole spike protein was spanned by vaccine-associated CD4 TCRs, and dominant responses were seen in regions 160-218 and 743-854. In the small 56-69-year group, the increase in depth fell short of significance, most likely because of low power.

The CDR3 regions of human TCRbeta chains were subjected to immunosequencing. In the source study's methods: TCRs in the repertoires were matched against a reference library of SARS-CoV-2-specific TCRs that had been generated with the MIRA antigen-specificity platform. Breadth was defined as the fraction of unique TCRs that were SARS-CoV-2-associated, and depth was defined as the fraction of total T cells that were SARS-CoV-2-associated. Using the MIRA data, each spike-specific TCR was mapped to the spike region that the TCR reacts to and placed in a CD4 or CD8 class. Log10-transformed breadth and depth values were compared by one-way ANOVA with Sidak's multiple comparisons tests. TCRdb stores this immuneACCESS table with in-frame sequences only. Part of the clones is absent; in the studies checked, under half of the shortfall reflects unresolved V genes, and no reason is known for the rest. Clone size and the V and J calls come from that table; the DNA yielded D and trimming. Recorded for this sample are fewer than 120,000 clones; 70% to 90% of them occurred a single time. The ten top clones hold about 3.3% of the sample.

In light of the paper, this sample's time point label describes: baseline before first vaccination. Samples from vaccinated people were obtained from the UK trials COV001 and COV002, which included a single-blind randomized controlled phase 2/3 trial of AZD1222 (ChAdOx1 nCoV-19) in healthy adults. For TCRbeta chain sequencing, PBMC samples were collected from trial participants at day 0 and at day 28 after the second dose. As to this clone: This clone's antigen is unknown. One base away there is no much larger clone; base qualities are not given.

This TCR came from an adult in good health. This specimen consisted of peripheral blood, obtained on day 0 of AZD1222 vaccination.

The DNA is TGTGCCAGCAGTTACATTTCAGGGAATCAGCCCCAGCATTTT. This sequence encodes CASSYISGNQPQHF. The chain links TRBV6-5 with TRBJ1-5, with TRBD1 as a weak D call on 5 bases. The CDR3 has 14 amino acids, counting the end cysteine and phenylalanine. Solely the CDR3 DNA is kept, with 42 bases framed from the first base. A distance of 9 bases separates the germline ends of V and J, which lose 2 bases and 4 bases respectively. CDR1 MNHEY and CDR2 SVGAGI were looked up in the germline V gene.